This TCR beta chain stems from a study of blood T cells in healthy people across ages. Healthy Caucasian individuals from Russia aged about 6 to 100 served as donors. Each sample yielded at least 6 million isolated PBMCs. Study-wide results and caveats: Unsorted PBMCs prevented conclusive naive versus antigen-experienced comparison. Getting older went along with TCR beta diversity per million T cells dropping roughly linearly.

V dropped 1 base and J dropped 12 bases, with 13 bases sitting between them. The CDR3 totals 12 residues. Germline CDR1 reads DFQATT; CDR2 reads SNEGSKA (reference sequence). Next came a second PCR, run for roughly 6 to 11 cycles, which used a sample-barcoded 5' primer along with a J-beta primer mix. TCRdb analysed the 5' RACE reads with MiXCR anew, one entry per CDR3 protein. Among about 1.6 million distinct CDR3 sequences listed, about 31% were seen once. As for this clonotype: Its antigen is currently unknown.

The chain is built from TRBV20-1 and TRBJ2-1; weak D call: TRBD2 (5 bases). The sequencing input was blood. The receptor's source is a woman in her twenties or thirties in good health. The CDR3 nucleotides read TGCAGTGCTAGAGGCCAGCGAGCGGTGCAGTTCTTC. Its translation: CSARGQRAVQFF.